These 12 T cell receptor beta chains originate from one sample sequenced in a study of T cell clonality in common variable immunodeficiency. Regarding the study as a whole: Common variable immunodeficiency TCR beta sequences reportedly had fewer deletions and N-nucleotide insertions.

Profiled with immunoSEQ multiplex PCR; TCRdb holds only in-frame clones, not every one. The sample lists about 19,000 clones, none appearing once, the ten largest making up approximately 7%. These receptors have no identified antigens. The sample comprised peripheral blood mononuclear cells. The receptors derive from a human donor with common variable immunodeficiency.

This clone has at least ten counts. The sequence runs out 3 residues before the end of the CDR3; the remainder is reconstructed from the germline J gene. The rearrangement joins TRBV7-9 to TRBJ1-2; D is ambiguous. The germline gives CDR1 SEHNR, CDR2 FQNEAQ (reference sequence). V dropped 2 bases and J dropped 2 bases, with 6 bases sitting between them. CDR3 length: 13 amino acids. Partial CDR3 DNA: TGTGCCAGCAGCTTATCAGAGAACTATGGC. This encodes CASSLSENYG. The full-length CDR3 reads as CASSLSENYGYTF.

In its sample, this clone was seen many times. The read terminates 3 residues ahead of where the CDR3 ends, so the germline J gene completes it. This chain links TRBV28 with TRBJ2-2; TRBD2 might be the D (6 bases). Germline V gene sequence: CDR1 MDHEN, CDR2 SYDVKM. The CDR3 is made up of 13 amino acids. The germline V and J ends were trimmed by 9 bases and 1 base, with 9 bases remaining between them. The CDR3 protein is CASIAVNTGELFF. CDR3 bases read: TGTGCCAGTATAGCGGTGAACACCGGGGAG.

This clone was seen repeatedly, ten times or more. The DNA ends 3 residues before the CDR3 does, and the rest of the CDR3 is filled in from the germline J gene. The rearrangement joins TRBV29-1 to TRBJ1-1; possible D gene TRBD1, 6 bases. Germline V gene sequence: CDR1 SQVTM, CDR2 ANQGSEA. The V and J ends lost 6 bases and 2 bases respectively, with 13 bases between them. The CDR3 spans 13 residues. The CDR3 is CSVADRLNTEAFF. The part of the CDR3 DNA that was read is TGCAGCGTAGCGGACAGATTAAACACTGAA.

In this sample, this clone turned up many times. The CDR3 end lies 3 residues beyond the end of the read and is filled in from the germline J gene. The gene calls are TRBV19 and TRBJ2-5; 10 nucleotides line up with TRBD2. The junction had 12 bases not matched to a gene; V was cut back by 3 bases and J by 5 bases. In germline, CDR1 is LNHDA, CDR2 SQIVND (reference sequence). The CDR3 sequence is 17 residues long. CDR3 region: CASSMNRLAGVRETQYF. The part of the CDR3 DNA that was read is TGTGCCAGTAGTATGAATCGACTAGCGGGTGTCAGGGAGACC.

The CDR3 region is CASSAKGSGYTF. The covered CDR3 bases are TGTGCCAGCAGCGCTAAGGGGTCTGGC. The chain carries TRBV7-2 and TRBJ1-2; D may be TRBD1 (5 bases). The read ends 3 residues shy of where the CDR3 ends; the end is completed using the germline J gene. This CDR3 region has 12 residues. The V end lost 5 bases, the J end lost 7 bases, and 11 bases lay between the germline ends. Germline CDR1 reads SGHTA; CDR2 reads FQGNSA.

This clone was recorded many times. The read comes to an end 3 residues before the CDR3 does, leaving the germline J gene to fill in the end. V and J are TRBV20-1 and TRBJ2-7, with D perhaps matching TRBD1 (6 bases). From germline, CDR1 is DFQATT and CDR2 SNEGSKA (reference sequence). Trimming cost V 0 bases and J 3 bases, with 12 bases left between them. The CDR3 sequence is 14 residues long. The CDR3 bases that were read are TGCAGTGCTAGAGATCAGGGGACGGGCTACGAG. Translating gives CSARDQGTGYE. Given in full, the CDR3 is CSARDQGTGYEQYF.

This clone was found a few times. The missing CDR3 end, 3 residues past where the read stops, is filled in from the germline J gene. The rearrangement uses TRBV30 and TRBJ2-7; 9 bases are a match to TRBD1. CDR1 is GTSNPN, CDR2 SVGIG, per germline (reference sequence). The V segment lost 4 bases and the J segment 5 bases; nucleotides outside the gene matches: 12. The CDR3 contains 15 residues. CDR3 residues: CAWTGKGQGSHEQYF. CDR3 bases read: TGTGCCTGGACGGGGAAAGGACAGGGGTCCCACGAG.

About this clone: The read is 3 residues too short to cover the CDR3 end, so that end is filled in from the germline J gene. The J gene is TRBJ2-7, the V gene TRBV19, with 9 bases that match TRBD1. The V gene end was trimmed by 7 bases and the J gene end by 3 bases; junction bases not matched to a gene: 10. The V gene's germline CDR1 is LNHDA and CDR2 SQIVND (reference sequence). This CDR3 is built from 15 residues. CDR3 bases read: TGTGCCAGTACCCCCACAGGGGGCGCCGGCTACGAG. Translation: CASTPTGGAGYE. The complete CDR3 protein is CASTPTGGAGYEQYF.

With regard to this clone: With the read ending 3 residues before the CDR3 end, the germline J gene is used to fill in that end. The rearrangement uses TRBV5-1 and TRBJ2-7; TRBD2 matches 8 bases. In germline, CDR1 is SGHRS, CDR2 YFSETQ. The V and J ends lost 4 bases and 6 bases, in that order; junction bases with no gene match: 6. The CDR3 covers 13 residues. Incomplete CDR3 DNA: TGCGCCAGCAGCGGCTGGACTAGCTTCGAG. This encodes CASSGWTSFE. The full-length CDR3 reads as CASSGWTSFEQYF. Supplemented by reference TRBV5-1 and TRBJ2-7, the full variable domain reads KAGVTQTPRYLIKTRGQQVTLSCSPISGHRSVSWYQQTPGQGLQFLFEYFSETQRNKGNFPGRFSGRQFSNSRSEMNVSTLELGDSALYLCASSGWTSFEQYFGPGTRLTVT.

Comment on this clone: The observed sequence ends 3 residues before the CDR3 terminus, with the missing tail filled in from the germline J gene. The chain carries TRBV7-9 and TRBJ1-2, with a possible D match to TRBD1 (6 bases). The germline CDR1 and CDR2 sequences are SEHNR and FQNEAQ (reference sequence). V shed 5 bases and J shed 4 bases, with 14 bases lying between them. The CDR3 runs to 14 residues. The CDR3 DNA, read in part, is TGTGCCAGCAGCGCAAACAGGGTACCCTATGGC. This gives the protein CASSANRVPYG. The complete CDR3 reads CASSANRVPYGYTF.

As to this clone: The CDR3 end falls 3 residues outside the read, so it is completed with the germline J gene. The rearrangement uses TRBV29-1 and TRBJ2-1; 11 bases are a match to TRBD2. Unmatched junction bases numbered 8, after V lost 7 bases and J lost 3 bases. The CDR3 runs to 15 residues. CDR1 is SQVTM, CDR2 ANQGSEA, per germline. This CDR3 is CSALGTSGNYNEQFF. The DNA read from the CDR3 is TGCAGCGCCCTGGGGACTAGCGGAAACTACAATGAG.

This clone was detected ten times or more. The read terminates 3 residues before the CDR3 end, so the remaining end is supplied by the germline J gene. V usage is TRBV7-2 and J usage is TRBJ1-6; perhaps TRBD1 as D (5 bases). Germline V gives CDR1 SGHTA, CDR2 FQGNSA. The V gene lost 5 bases and the J gene lost 7 bases, with 15 bases spanning the gap. CDR3 length: 15 residues. This chain's CDR3 is CASSPGVGVNSPLHF. CDR3 bases read: TGTGCCAGCAGCCCCGGCGTAGGGGTAAATTCACCC.